The T cell receptor (beta chain) described here comes from a study of cytotoxic CD8 clonotypes in ibrutinib-treated CLL. About the study: Responses comprised about 25 partial and 2 complete; at median approximately 70 months, about 14 remained remitted and some twelve progressed. General observations from the study: There were differences in sampling times between sustained-remission and progressing patients. Pretreatment clonality was elevated relative to age-matched healthy donors and paralleled circulating CD8+ T-cell counts.

A remark on this clone: The antigen remains undetermined.

Clones were sequenced by immunoSEQ multiplex PCR, and TCRdb holds only the in-frame ones, with some missing. The repertoire holds around 150,000 clones, with around nine tenths as singletons. Deletions cut 0 bases from V and 5 bases from J, with 13 bases between. This CDR3 is 16 amino acids long. Germline CDR1 MGHRA, CDR2 YSYEKL. Sample: PBMCs, taken at disease progression, from a patient treated with ibrutinib. This receptor was obtained from a human donor with chronic lymphocytic leukemia. V gene TRBV4-1 combines with J gene TRBJ2-2; a weak D match, TRBD1 (5 bases). The CDR3 loop is CASSQETVVLTGELFF. Here the CDR3 DNA reads TGCGCCAGCAGCCAAGAGACAGTAGTCCTAACCGGGGAGCTGTTTTTT.